This is a list of T cell receptor beta chains from one sample in a study of T cell responses to AZD1222 COVID-19 vaccine. This table comes from immunoSEQ multiplex PCR, and its TCRdb copy is limited to in-frame clones, with some not included. The table includes about 86,000 clones, about 88% detected once. The source was peripheral blood, collected on day 0 of AZD1222 vaccination. Receptor source: an adult in good health. The CDR3 runs from the conserved cysteine through the conserved F or W. Fields, in order: CDR3 length, D gene, V gene, J gene, clone size, CDR3 DNA, CDR3 protein. D genes are given only for firm matches. The size entry is marked missing in some rows and otherwise reads once, few, many or a size class.

CDR3 length: 15
D gene: TRBD1
V gene: TRBV9
J gene: TRBJ2-7
clone size: NA
CDR3 DNA: TGTGCCAGCAGCGCCCAGGGGGATGGGACGTACGAGCAGTACTTC
CDR3 protein: CASSAQGDGTYEQYF

CDR3 length: 15
D gene: NA
V gene: TRBV3-1/TRBV3-2
J gene: TRBJ2-1
clone size: NA
CDR3 DNA: TGTGCCAGCAGCCCCTCCCGAGGATCCTACAATGAGCAGTTCTTC
CDR3 protein: CASSPSRGSYNEQFF

CDR3 length: 13
D gene: NA
V gene: TRBV9
J gene: TRBJ2-7
clone size: once
CDR3 DNA: TGTGCCAGCAGCGTAGAAGGGCTGGACGAGCAGTACTTC
CDR3 protein: CASSVEGLDEQYF

CDR3 length: 13
D gene: NA
V gene: TRBV5-5
J gene: TRBJ1-1
clone size: few
CDR3 DNA: TGTGCCAGCAGCTTGGGGGGGCGGCCTGAAGCTTTCTTT
CDR3 protein: CASSLGGRPEAFF

CDR3 length: 15
D gene: NA
V gene: TRBV4-1
J gene: TRBJ1-4
clone size: NA
CDR3 DNA: TGCGCCAGCAGCCCTCGGAGTCAAATTAATGAAAAACTGTTTTTT
CDR3 protein: CASSPRSQINEKLFF

CDR3 length: 13
D gene: NA
V gene: TRBV11-1
J gene: TRBJ2-1
clone size: NA
CDR3 DNA: TGTGCCAGCAGCTTGGAGACAGACAATGAGCAGTTCTTC
CDR3 protein: CASSLETDNEQFF

CDR3 length: 15
D gene: TRBD1
V gene: TRBV6-5
J gene: TRBJ1-2
clone size: NA
CDR3 DNA: TGTGCCAGCACCACCCCCGGCAGGGGGAACTATGGCTACACCTTC
CDR3 protein: CASTTPGRGNYGYTF

CDR3 length: 15
D gene: NA
V gene: TRBV2
J gene: TRBJ1-5
clone size: NA
CDR3 DNA: TGTGCCAGCAGTGACACAGGATTAGGCAGTCAGCCCCAGCATTTT
CDR3 protein: CASSDTGLGSQPQHF

CDR3 length: 12
D gene: NA
V gene: TRBV19
J gene: TRBJ2-4
clone size: few
CDR3 DNA: TGTGCCAGTAGTATCCGGCCGCACATTCAGTACTTC
CDR3 protein: CASSIRPHIQYF

CDR3 length: 13
D gene: NA
V gene: TRBV27
J gene: TRBJ1-5
clone size: NA
CDR3 DNA: TGTGCCAGCAGTTCGCGGGGCAATCAGCCCCAGCATTTT
CDR3 protein: CASSSRGNQPQHF

CDR3 length: 16
D gene: NA
V gene: TRBV5-6
J gene: TRBJ1-5
clone size: NA
CDR3 DNA: TGTGCCAGCAGCGCAAACCGGAACACCAACAATCAGCCCCAGCATTTT
CDR3 protein: CASSANRNTNNQPQHF

CDR3 length: 14
D gene: TRBD2
V gene: TRBV7-9
J gene: TRBJ2-5
clone size: NA
CDR3 DNA: TGTGCCAGCAGCTTAGCTCAGGGAGGGGAGACCCAGTACTTC
CDR3 protein: CASSLAQGGETQYF

CDR3 length: 16
D gene: TRBD2
V gene: TRBV5-1
J gene: TRBJ2-1
clone size: NA
CDR3 DNA: TGCGCCAGCAGCAAAATTACTAGCGGGAGGGCAGATGAGCAGTTCTTC
CDR3 protein: CASSKITSGRADEQFF

CDR3 length: 12
D gene: NA
V gene: TRBV5-8
J gene: TRBJ1-2
clone size: NA
CDR3 DNA: TGTGCCAGCAGTCAGTTCCGAGAAGGCTACACCTTC
CDR3 protein: CASSQFREGYTF

CDR3 length: 16
D gene: TRBD2
V gene: TRBV2
J gene: TRBJ2-1
clone size: NA
CDR3 DNA: TGTGCCAGCAGGCCCGGGGGACTAGCGGCCTACAATGAGCAGTTCTTC
CDR3 protein: CASRPGGLAAYNEQFF

CDR3 length: 14
D gene: NA
V gene: TRBV10-1
J gene: TRBJ2-3
clone size: NA
CDR3 DNA: TGCGCCAGCAGCCGGGATTATAGAGCAGATACGCAGTATTTT
CDR3 protein: CASSRDYRADTQYF

CDR3 length: 11
D gene: NA
V gene: TRBV20-1
J gene: TRBJ1-1
clone size: once
CDR3 DNA: TGCAGTGCGCGCAAGGGGACTGAAGCTTTCTTT
CDR3 protein: CSARKGTEAFF

CDR3 length: 13
D gene: TRBD1
V gene: TRBV7-8
J gene: TRBJ2-1
clone size: NA
CDR3 DNA: TGTGCCAGCAGCCGACAGGGTGGAGATGAGCAGTTCTTC
CDR3 protein: CASSRQGGDEQFF

CDR3 length: 15
D gene: NA
V gene: TRBV5-4
J gene: TRBJ1-2
clone size: NA
CDR3 DNA: TGTGCCAGCAGCCCGGACACCACCGCTAACTATGGCTACACCTTC
CDR3 protein: CASSPDTTANYGYTF

CDR3 length: 15
D gene: TRBD1
V gene: TRBV25-1
J gene: TRBJ1-6
clone size: NA
CDR3 DNA: TGTGCCAGCAGTAGAACTGGGACAGGGGACTCACCCCTCCACTTT
CDR3 protein: CASSRTGTGDSPLHF

CDR3 length: 14
D gene: NA
V gene: TRBV2
J gene: TRBJ1-2
clone size: NA
CDR3 DNA: TGTGCCAGCAGTGAAGCCTCGTCTCCTGGTGGCTACACCTTC
CDR3 protein: CASSEASSPGGYTF

CDR3 length: 13
D gene: TRBD2
V gene: TRBV5-5
J gene: TRBJ2-1
clone size: NA
CDR3 DNA: TGTGCCAGCAGCCTCATGCTAGCGGGGCGGCAGTTCTTC
CDR3 protein: CASSLMLAGRQFF

CDR3 length: 14
D gene: NA
V gene: TRBV11-2
J gene: TRBJ1-5
clone size: NA
CDR3 DNA: TGTGCCAGCAGCTTAGGGGGCCCCAATCAGCCCCAGCATTTT
CDR3 protein: CASSLGGPNQPQHF

CDR3 length: 15
D gene: TRBD2
V gene: TRBV3-1/TRBV3-2
J gene: TRBJ2-1
clone size: NA
CDR3 DNA: TGTGCCAGCAGCCCCAGAGGGGCGGGGGGGGTTGAGCAGTTCTTC
CDR3 protein: CASSPRGAGGVEQFF

CDR3 length: 15
D gene: NA
V gene: TRBV5-6
J gene: TRBJ2-4
clone size: NA
CDR3 DNA: TGTGCCAGCAGCCTGAGAGGGGTGGCCAAAAACATTCAGTACTTC
CDR3 protein: CASSLRGVAKNIQYF

CDR3 length: 13
D gene: NA
V gene: TRBV5-1
J gene: TRBJ1-1
clone size: NA
CDR3 DNA: TGCGCCAGCCGGAGGGTGGGGAACACTGAAGCTTTCTTT
CDR3 protein: CASRRVGNTEAFF

CDR3 length: 15
D gene: NA
V gene: TRBV14
J gene: TRBJ2-2
clone size: NA
CDR3 DNA: TGTGCCAGCAGCCGCAGGGGGGGAAACACCGGGGAGCTGTTTTTT
CDR3 protein: CASSRRGGNTGELFF

CDR3 length: 12
D gene: NA
V gene: TRBV6-5
J gene: TRBJ2-7
clone size: NA
CDR3 DNA: TGTGCCAGCAGTTACGAGGCTTACGAGCAGTACTTC
CDR3 protein: CASSYEAYEQYF

CDR3 length: 15
D gene: NA
V gene: TRBV19
J gene: TRBJ1-1
clone size: NA
CDR3 DNA: TGTGCCAGTACCCCCCGGAGAGGGGTAAACACTGAAGCTTTCTTT
CDR3 protein: CASTPRRGVNTEAFF

CDR3 length: 15
D gene: NA
V gene: TRBV10-2
J gene: TRBJ1-3
clone size: NA
CDR3 DNA: TGCGCCAGCAGTGTCCAATCAGGCTCTGGAAACACCATATATTTT
CDR3 protein: CASSVQSGSGNTIYF

CDR3 length: 16
D gene: NA
V gene: TRBV30
J gene: TRBJ1-5
clone size: NA
CDR3 DNA: TGTGCCTGGGGAGCGGCGGCATTCTATAGCAATCAGCCCCAGCATTTT
CDR3 protein: CAWGAAAFYSNQPQHF

CDR3 length: 15
D gene: NA
V gene: TRBV7-8
J gene: TRBJ1-1
clone size: NA
CDR3 DNA: TGTGCCAGCAGCTCCCCTCTTTGGGAGGCCACTGAAGCTTTCTTT
CDR3 protein: CASSSPLWEATEAFF

CDR3 length: 15
D gene: TRBD1
V gene: TRBV27
J gene: TRBJ1-5
clone size: NA
CDR3 DNA: TGTGCCAGCAGTTTAAAGGGACAGGGCCCTCAGCCCCAGCATTTT
CDR3 protein: CASSLKGQGPQPQHF

CDR3 length: 14
D gene: NA
V gene: TRBV7-8
J gene: TRBJ2-7
clone size: NA
CDR3 DNA: TGTGCCAGCAGCGACGGGACTTCCGCCTACGAGCAGTACTTC
CDR3 protein: CASSDGTSAYEQYF

CDR3 length: 14
D gene: NA
V gene: TRBV27
J gene: TRBJ1-6
clone size: once
CDR3 DNA: TGTGCCAGCAGCCAAGGCCTGCCCGGTTCACCCCTCCACTTT
CDR3 protein: CASSQGLPGSPLHF

CDR3 length: 14
D gene: TRBD1
V gene: TRBV5-1
J gene: TRBJ1-3
clone size: NA
CDR3 DNA: TGCGCCAGCAGCTCGGGACAGACTGGAAACACCATATATTTT
CDR3 protein: CASSSGQTGNTIYF

CDR3 length: 14
D gene: NA
V gene: TRBV5-1
J gene: TRBJ2-7
clone size: NA
CDR3 DNA: TGCGCCAGCAGCGTACGGGACACCTCCTTCGAGCAGTACTTC
CDR3 protein: CASSVRDTSFEQYF

CDR3 length: 15
D gene: TRBD2
V gene: TRBV27
J gene: TRBJ2-3
clone size: NA
CDR3 DNA: TGTGCCAGCAGTTTCTCTGCGGGAGTCACAGATACGCAGTATTTT
CDR3 protein: CASSFSAGVTDTQYF

CDR3 length: 15
D gene: NA
V gene: TRBV7-8
J gene: TRBJ2-2
clone size: NA
CDR3 DNA: TGTGCCAGCAGCTTAGTACAGGGAGTCACCGGGGAGCTGTTTTTT
CDR3 protein: CASSLVQGVTGELFF

CDR3 length: 14
D gene: TRBD2
V gene: TRBV3-1/TRBV3-2
J gene: TRBJ2-7
clone size: few
CDR3 DNA: TGTGCCAGCAGCCGAAGACTAGCGGACTACGAGCAGTACTTC
CDR3 protein: CASSRRLADYEQYF

CDR3 length: 16
D gene: TRBD2
V gene: TRBV3-1/TRBV3-2
J gene: TRBJ2-7
clone size: NA
CDR3 DNA: TGTGCCAGCAGCCAAGCCTTGGGGACTAATTCCTACGAGCAGTACTTC
CDR3 protein: CASSQALGTNSYEQYF

CDR3 length: 13
D gene: NA
V gene: TRBV6-4
J gene: TRBJ2-3
clone size: NA
CDR3 DNA: TGTGCCAGCAGTCCTACTGAGGGGGGGTGGAGGTATTTT
CDR3 protein: CASSPTEGGWRYF

CDR3 length: 14
D gene: NA
V gene: TRBV13
J gene: TRBJ2-1
clone size: NA
CDR3 DNA: TGTGCCAGCAGTCTCGGTAGCGGCTACAATGAGCAGTTCTTC
CDR3 protein: CASSLGSGYNEQFF

CDR3 length: 15
D gene: TRBD1
V gene: TRBV5-8
J gene: TRBJ1-5
clone size: NA
CDR3 DNA: TGTGCCAGCAGCTTGGAACAGGGGGGCAATCAGCCCCAGCATTTT
CDR3 protein: CASSLEQGGNQPQHF

CDR3 length: 12
D gene: NA
V gene: TRBV28
J gene: TRBJ1-1
clone size: NA
CDR3 DNA: TGTGCCAGCAGGGAGCTTAACACTGAAGCTTTCTTT
CDR3 protein: CASRELNTEAFF

CDR3 length: 13
D gene: NA
V gene: TRBV2
J gene: TRBJ2-1
clone size: NA
CDR3 DNA: TGTGCCAGCAGTGTTTCCCGAGACAATGAGCAGTTCTTC
CDR3 protein: CASSVSRDNEQFF

CDR3 length: 13
D gene: NA
V gene: TRBV11-2
J gene: TRBJ1-1
clone size: NA
CDR3 DNA: TGTGCCAGCAGCTTCCGGGACGGCGATTCGGCTTTCTTT
CDR3 protein: CASSFRDGDSAFF

CDR3 length: 15
D gene: NA
V gene: TRBV6-5
J gene: TRBJ2-7
clone size: NA
CDR3 DNA: TGTGCCAGCAGCAGACCGGGACTCCTGACCTACGAGCAGTACTTC
CDR3 protein: CASSRPGLLTYEQYF

CDR3 length: 16
D gene: TRBD1
V gene: TRBV13
J gene: TRBJ1-2
clone size: NA
CDR3 DNA: TGTGCCAGCAGCGCGGGACAGGGGGCGCGGGGCTATGGCTACACCTTC
CDR3 protein: CASSAGQGARGYGYTF

CDR3 length: 14
D gene: NA
V gene: TRBV9
J gene: TRBJ2-7
clone size: once
CDR3 DNA: TGTGCCAGCAGCGTAGAGGCCTTACCCTACGAGCAGTACTTC
CDR3 protein: CASSVEALPYEQYF

CDR3 length: 14
D gene: NA
V gene: TRBV5-5
J gene: TRBJ1-2
clone size: NA
CDR3 DNA: TGTGCCAGCAGCCCCCCTGTCGGGGCGCGAGGCTACACCTTC
CDR3 protein: CASSPPVGARGYTF